This T cell receptor (beta chain) stems from a study of beta chain features in type 1 diabetes. Study-wide results and limits: TCRB CDR3s were moderately but significantly shorter in Type 1 diabetes patients in all four CD4+ subsets. Within patients, naive, central memory and Treg TCRB repertoires seemed more similar than within healthy donors.

The whole isolated RNA underwent reverse transcription, so sequencing captured expressed TCRB transcripts. Some clones are missing from TCRdb's copy, which holds only in-frame ones; the method was immunoSEQ multiplex PCR. The sample yields 310,000 or so clones, 15% seen once. Of note for this clone: Its antigen is currently unknown.

The germline CDR1 and CDR2 sequences are MNHNY and SVGAGI (reference sequence). The CDR3 covers 16 residues. The trim removed 2 bases at V and 2 bases at J, leaving 7 bases unmatched. Purities over 95% were achieved in all sorted populations. The V and J genes are TRBV6-6 and TRBJ2-3; 7 nucleotides agree with TRBD2. The clonotype was recovered from a man in his late teens or twenties with type 1 diabetes. The sequenced material came from naive CD4+ T cells from blood. CDR3 DNA: TGTGCCAGCAGTTACCGGGCCGGGGGGAACACAGATACGCAGTATTTT. Protein sequence: CASSYRAGGNTDTQYF.